One and the same sample provided the 4 T cell receptor beta chains below, sequenced in a study of cytomegalovirus exposure and HLA in healthy donors. PCR primers comprised 60 Vbeta and 13 Jbeta primers. The repertoire was sequenced with immunoSEQ multiplex PCR; TCRdb's copy has only in-frame clones and lacks some. The sample has more than 85,000 clones, 76% seen once. The sequencing input was PBMCs. These receptors originate from a middle-aged man in good health and CMV-seropositive.

The gene calls are TRBV7-2 and TRBJ1-3, with D unresolved. The CDR3 is 14 amino acids. V lost 5 bases and J lost 4, with 12 bases in between. The V gene's germline CDR1 is SGHTA and CDR2 FQGNSA. CDR3 DNA: TGTGCCAGCAGCCCGTCGGCGGGAGGAAACACCATATATTTT. Translation: CASSPSAGGNTIYF. The entire variable domain, with the rest obtained from reference TRBV7-2 and TRBJ1-3, is as follows: GAGVSQSPSNKVTEKGKDVELRCDPISGHTALYWYRQSLGQGLEFLIYFQGNSAPDKSGLPSDRFSAERTGGSVSTLTIQRTQQEDSAVYLCASSPSAGGNTIYFGEGSWLTVV.

This clone was found once. This sequence joins TRBV6-5 and TRBJ2-1; tentatively, D is TRBD1 (6 bases). This CDR3 spans 16 amino acids. Germline CDR1 MNHEY, CDR2 SVGAGI. V gave up 2 bases and J gave up 0 bases, with 11 bases separating them. DNA of the CDR3: TGTGCCAGCAGTTACCCGGACAGTCCCTCCTACAATGAGCAGTTCTTC. It encodes CASSYPDSPSYNEQFF.

The V call is TRBV28, the J call TRBJ2-1; 9 bases are a match to TRBD2. The germline V gene has CDR1 MDHEN and CDR2 SYDVKM. V was pared by 3 bases and J by 4 bases, with 4 bases of the junction left unmatched. The CDR3 has 15 residues. The CDR3 DNA reads as TGTGCCAGCAGTTTCCAGCGGGGGGCGTACAATGAGCAGTTCTTC. Translated: CASSFQRGAYNEQFF.

The CDR3 sequence: CAGSQGQKAEAFF. CDR3 nucleotides: TGTGCCGGGTCTCAGGGACAGAAAGCTGAAGCTTTCTTT. This chain joins TRBV28 and TRBJ1-1, with 7 bases that match TRBD1. The CDR3 loop spans 13 amino acids. V lost 11 bases and J lost 6; bases outside the gene matches: 12. Germline V CDR1 and CDR2: MDHEN, SYDVKM.